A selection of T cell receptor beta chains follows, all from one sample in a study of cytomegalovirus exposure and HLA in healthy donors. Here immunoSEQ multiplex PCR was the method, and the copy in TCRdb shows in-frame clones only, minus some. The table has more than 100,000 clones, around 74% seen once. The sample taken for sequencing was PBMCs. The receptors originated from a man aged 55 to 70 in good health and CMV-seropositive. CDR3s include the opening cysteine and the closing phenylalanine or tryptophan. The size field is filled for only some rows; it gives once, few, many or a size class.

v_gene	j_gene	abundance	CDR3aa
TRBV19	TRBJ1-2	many	CASRPGQGATVTF
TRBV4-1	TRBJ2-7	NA	CASSQGPSSEQYF
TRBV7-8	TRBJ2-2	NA	CASPLTATNTGELFF
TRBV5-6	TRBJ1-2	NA	CASSLFWGQGYTF
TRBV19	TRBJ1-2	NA	CASERDYGYTF
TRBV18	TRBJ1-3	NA	CASSPILELASGNTIYF
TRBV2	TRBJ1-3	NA	CAAHRGGAQNTIYF
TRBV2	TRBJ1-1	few	CASSAQGVKANTEAFF
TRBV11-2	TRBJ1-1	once	CASSFAAWYRDTEAFF
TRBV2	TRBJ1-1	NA	CASSDFRDRGLNTEAFF
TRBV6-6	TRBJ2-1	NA	CASRTRLAGDYNEQFF
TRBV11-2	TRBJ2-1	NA	CASSFGTVIQLGSNEQFF
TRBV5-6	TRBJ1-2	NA	CASSGGEIYGYTF
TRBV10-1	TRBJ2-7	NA	CASSETRGTGFYEQYF
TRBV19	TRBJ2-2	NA	CASSPTSLPWELFF
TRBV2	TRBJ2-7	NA	CASSSPGLAGGPQYF
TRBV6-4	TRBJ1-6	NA	CASSDYSRGSPLHF
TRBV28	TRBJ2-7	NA	CAIARKGAPAYF
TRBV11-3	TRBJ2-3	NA	CASSKGRGPVDTQYF
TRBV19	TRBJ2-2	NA	CASSIHQGNTGELFF
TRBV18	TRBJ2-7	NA	CASSLKTGGYEQYF
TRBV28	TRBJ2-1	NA	CASSGTSGGWNEQFF
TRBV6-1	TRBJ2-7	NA	CASSAGQTYEQYF